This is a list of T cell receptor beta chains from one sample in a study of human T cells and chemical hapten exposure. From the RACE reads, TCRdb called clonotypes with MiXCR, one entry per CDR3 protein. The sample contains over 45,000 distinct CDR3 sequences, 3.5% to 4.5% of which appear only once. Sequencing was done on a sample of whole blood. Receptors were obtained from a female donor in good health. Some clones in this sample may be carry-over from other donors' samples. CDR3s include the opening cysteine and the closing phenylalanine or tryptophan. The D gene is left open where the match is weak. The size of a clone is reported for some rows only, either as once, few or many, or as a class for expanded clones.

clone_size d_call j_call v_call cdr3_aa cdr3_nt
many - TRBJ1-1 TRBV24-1 CATRAGGENTEAFF TGTGCCACCAGGGCCGGAGGGGAGAACACTGAAGCTTTCTTT
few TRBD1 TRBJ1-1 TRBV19 CASSISWAGGTEAFF TGTGCCAGTAGTATTTCGTGGGCAGGGGGCACTGAAGCTTTCTTT
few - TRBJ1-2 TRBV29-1 CSVEIEGAIYGYTF TGCAGCGTTGAAATCGAAGGGGCCATCTATGGCTACACCTTC
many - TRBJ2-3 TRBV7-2 CASSLAGTWDTQYF TGTGCCAGCAGCTTAGCGGGGACGTGGGATACGCAGTATTTT
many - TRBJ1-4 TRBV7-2 CASSPPGGGYEKLFF TGTGCCAGCAGCCCCCCCGGGGGTGGGTACGAAAAACTGTTTTTT
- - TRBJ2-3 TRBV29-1 CSGGSDTQYF TGCAGCGGTGGGTCGGATACGCAGTATTTT
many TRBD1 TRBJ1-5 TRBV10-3 CAISEFGDRSPYSNQPQHF TGTGCCATCAGTGAGTTTGGGGACAGGTCACCCTATAGCAATCAGCCCCAGCATTTT
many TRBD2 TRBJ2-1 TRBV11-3 CASSQVGGTGDNEQFF TGTGCCAGCAGCCAGGTGGGGGGGACTGGTGACAATGAGCAGTTCTTC
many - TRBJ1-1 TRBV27 CASSFGGSEAFF TGTGCCAGCAGTTTCGGAGGGTCTGAAGCTTTCTTT
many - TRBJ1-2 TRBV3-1 CASSQVNRAGGYTF TGTGCCAGCAGCCAAGTGAACAGGGCGGGTGGCTACACCTTC
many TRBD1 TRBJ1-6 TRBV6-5 CASSRPGQGYDSPLHF TGTGCCAGCAGTCGCCCCGGACAGGGCTATGATTCACCCCTCCACTTT
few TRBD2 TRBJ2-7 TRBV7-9 CASAGGTSGLVSYEQYF TGTGCCAGCGCCGGAGGGACTAGCGGGCTCGTCTCCTACGAGCAGTACTTC
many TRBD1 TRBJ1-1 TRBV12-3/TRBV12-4 CASSGSGGSLTSPSLFNEAFF TGTGCCAGCAGTGGCTCAGGGGGCTCACTTACCTCCCCTTCCTTGTTCAATGAAGCTTTCTTT
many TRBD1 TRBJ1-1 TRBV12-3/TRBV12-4 CASSYDRVTEAFF TGTGCCAGCAGTTATGACAGGGTCACTGAAGCTTTCTTT
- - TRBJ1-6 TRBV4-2 CASSQGGPGGGVNSPLHF TGTGCCAGCAGCCAAGGAGGTCCCGGTGGAGGGGTTAATTCACCCCTCCACTTT
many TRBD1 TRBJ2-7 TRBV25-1 CASSAGTGSPSGSYEQYF TGTGCCAGCAGTGCCGGGACAGGGTCTCCTAGCGGATCCTACGAGCAGTACTTC
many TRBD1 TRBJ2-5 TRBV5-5 CASSGGDRETQYF TGTGCCAGCAGCGGTGGGGACAGGGAGACCCAGTACTTC
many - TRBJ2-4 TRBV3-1 CASSQGTPGTKNIQYF TGTGCCAGCAGCCAAGGTACACCCGGTACCAAAAACATTCAGTACTTC
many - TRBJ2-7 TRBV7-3 CASSEGFRGEQYF TGTGCCAGCAGCGAGGGGTTTAGAGGCGAGCAGTACTTC
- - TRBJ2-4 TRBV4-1 CASSQVIWLAKNIQYF TGCGCCAGCAGCCAAGTAATTTGGCTAGCCAAAAACATTCAGTACTTC
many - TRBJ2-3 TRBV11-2 CASSPEGDTQYF TGTGCCAGCAGCCCGGAGGGAGATACGCAGTATTTT
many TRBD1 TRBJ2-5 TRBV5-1 CASSGQGSSETQYF TGCGCCAGCAGTGGACAGGGTAGTTCGGAGACCCAGTACTTC
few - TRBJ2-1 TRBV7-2 CASSLLQSSYNEQFF TGTGCCAGCAGCTTACTACAGAGCTCCTACAATGAGCAGTTCTTC
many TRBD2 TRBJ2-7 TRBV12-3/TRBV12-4 CASSRTSGVEQYF TGTGCCAGCAGTCGGACTAGCGGGGTTGAGCAGTACTTC
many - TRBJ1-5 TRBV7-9 CASSFGSSGDQPQHF TGTGCCAGCAGCTTCGGTTCGTCGGGGGATCAGCCCCAGCATTTT
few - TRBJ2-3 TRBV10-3 CAISVSTDTQYF TGTGCCATCTCAGTTAGCACAGATACGCAGTATTTT
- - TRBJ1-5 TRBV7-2 CASSSDRPGVIKPQHF TGTGCCAGCAGCTCCGACCGGCCCGGAGTAATCAAGCCCCAGCATTTT
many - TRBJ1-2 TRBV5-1 CASSDSYGYTF TGCGCCAGCAGCGACAGCTATGGCTACACCTTC
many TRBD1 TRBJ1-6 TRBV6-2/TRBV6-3 CASSLDRGQSPLHF TGTGCCAGCAGTTTGGACAGGGGGCAATCACCCCTCCACTTT
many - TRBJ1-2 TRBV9 CASSVDTGSGGYTF TGTGCCAGCAGCGTAGATACGGGGTCTGGGGGCTACACCTTC
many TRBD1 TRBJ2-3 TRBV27 CASIPQGARGTDTQYF TGTGCCAGCATCCCACAGGGGGCAAGGGGCACAGATACGCAGTATTTT
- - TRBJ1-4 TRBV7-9 CASSSPPRGYATNEKLFF TGTGCCAGCAGCTCTCCCCCCCGGGGGTACGCAACTAATGAAAAACTGTTTTTT
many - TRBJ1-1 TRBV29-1 CSAMNTEAFF TGCAGCGCAATGAACACTGAAGCTTTCTTT
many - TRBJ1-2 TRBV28 CASRRKAGYGYTF TGTGCCAGCAGACGCAAAGCGGGGTATGGCTACACCTTC
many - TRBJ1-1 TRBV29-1 CSVVPRAGGWSMNTEAFF TGCAGCGTTGTGCCCCGGGCCGGGGGGTGGAGCATGAACACTGAAGCTTTCTTT
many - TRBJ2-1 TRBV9 CASGGASYNEQFF TGTGCCAGCGGGGGGGCCTCCTACAATGAGCAGTTCTTC